This T cell receptor beta chain was obtained from a study of persistence of HIV-infected CD4 T cells. Sequencing used immunoSEQ version 4 in survey mode. TCRdb's table, derived via immunoSEQ multiplex PCR, lists solely in-frame clones and lacks some. This table holds 64,000 or so clones, under 80% found once. Worth noting for this clone: The antigen is undetermined.

The stimulus was an HIV-1 Gag 15-mer peptide pool, around 1.1 ug/peptide/mL. Sorted nonresponding memory CD4+ T cells were CD40L-negative, CD69-negative, CD45RO-high. Sequences were derived from CD4+ T cells sorted from PBMCs after approximately 18-hour stimulation, sampled from a patient who received antiretroviral therapy. This sequence was found in an adult man with HIV who was CMV-seropositive.

CDR3 protein: CASRVPLDTGYTF. DNA for the CDR3: TGTGCCAGCAGAGTACCGCTGGACACCGGCTACACCTTC. This chain uses TRBV28 with TRBJ1-2, with D possibly TRBD1 on 5 matching bases. This CDR3 is 13 amino acids long. Trimming removed 6 bases from V and 8 bases from J, with 16 bases in between. The germline V gene has CDR1 MDHEN and CDR2 SYDVKM.